A single sample gave rise to the 30 T cell receptor beta chains below, sequenced in a study of cytomegalovirus exposure and HLA in healthy donors (dated by TCRdb to 2016 to 2017). The library was built by means of the immunoSEQ multiplex PCR assay. This is the immuneACCESS table as TCRdb keeps it, with only in-frame sequences that have V and J called. A part of the clones is gone; compared with another copy, unresolved V genes explain less than half, and the rest is unexplained. Counted in this sample were 90,000 to 150,000 clones; 80% to 90% of them appeared once. The top ten constitute about 4.5% of the sample. Sequencing was performed on PBMCs. These receptor sequences come from a man younger than 30 in good health and CMV-seropositive.

This chain joins TRBV5-6 and TRBJ2-4; 11 bases agree with TRBD2. Germline V gene sequence: CDR1 SGHDT, CDR2 YYEEEE. This CDR3 has 17 amino acids. V dropped 2 bases and J dropped 8; count of bases not matched to a gene: 12. CDR3 loop: CASSLTSGGPLRDIQYF. CDR3 in DNA: TGTGCCAGCAGCTTAACTAGCGGGGGCCCACTTAGGGACATTCAGTACTTC.

This clone was detected a few times. V is TRBV18 and J is TRBJ2-1; unclear D gene. The CDR3 spans 14 residues. V lost 8 bases and J 5 bases, leaving 16 bases between the germline ends. CDR1 is KGHSH and CDR2 is LQKENI in the germline V gene. CDR3 coding DNA: TGTGCCAGCCAAGTAGTCGGTCTAGACAATGAGCAGTTCTTC. As protein: CASQVVGLDNEQFF.

The gene calls are TRBV7-9 and TRBJ1-1, with D perhaps TRBD1 (5 bases). Germline lookup yields CDR1 SEHNR and CDR2 FQNEAQ (reference sequence). The ends were cut back, 5 bases at V and 4 bases at J, with 23 bases in the middle. CDR3 length equals 17 residues. The CDR3 DNA is TGTGCCAGCAGCCCCCCCCCGGGGGGACGAATGGGCACTGAAGCTTTCTTT. This codes for CASSPPPGGRMGTEAFF.

The chain couples TRBV28 to TRBJ2-7; D perhaps matches TRBD1 (6 bases). Germline V CDR1 and CDR2: MDHEN, SYDVKM. This CDR3 spans 13 amino acids. Between the trimmed V and J ends, which lost 4 bases and 1 base, there was a span of 8 bases. The CDR3 DNA reads TGTGCCAGCAGTTCGGGACAATCCTACGAGCAGTACTTC. Protein product: CASSSGQSYEQYF.

This clone was counted a single time. This rearrangement joins TRBV4-2 to TRBJ2-7; TRBD2 matches 11 bases. Germline assignment: CDR1 LGHNA and CDR2 YNFKEQ. This CDR3 contains 19 residues. With 0 bases clipped from V and 0 bases from J, the junction kept 10 bases outside the gene matches. CDR3 sequence: CASSQDTTSGGAYSYEQYF. The CDR3 DNA follows: TGTGCCAGCAGCCAAGATACAACTAGCGGGGGCGCATACTCCTACGAGCAGTACTTC.

The chain uses TRBV7-8 and TRBJ2-5; D may be TRBD2 (5 bases). The CDR3 sequence is 15 residues long. CDR1 SGHVS and CDR2 FQNEAQ come from the germline V gene. The ends were cut back, 0 bases at V and 3 bases at J, with 11 bases in the middle. The CDR3 region is CASSLAGFSEETQYF. CDR3 nucleotide sequence: TGTGCCAGCAGCTTAGCGGGGTTTAGCGAAGAGACCCAGTACTTC.

The rearrangement links TRBV14 to TRBJ2-7; D perhaps matches TRBD2 (6 bases). The CDR3 loop spans 15 amino acids. V was trimmed by 3 bases and J by 4 bases, leaving 16 bases between them. The germline V gene encodes CDR1 SGHDN and CDR2 FVKESK. CDR3 in amino acids: CASSQERTMRYEQYF. DNA for the CDR3: TGTGCCAGCAGCCAGGAACGGACTATGAGGTACGAGCAGTACTTC.

The CDR3 sequence is CASSLGQGYEKLFF. The CDR3 DNA follows: TGCGCCAGCAGCCTAGGACAGGGGTATGAAAAACTGTTTTTT. This rearrangement joins TRBV5-1 to TRBJ1-4; 9 bases match TRBD1. Germline V gene sequence: CDR1 SGHRS, CDR2 YFSETQ. The CDR3 consists of 14 residues. With 4 bases clipped from V and 6 bases from J, the junction kept 4 bases outside the gene matches.

V and J are TRBV6-5 and TRBJ1-2; TRBD1 might be the D (6 bases). This CDR3 region has 13 residues. Trimming left V 6 bases short and J 5 bases short, with 13 bases between. CDR1 is MNHEY and CDR2 is SVGAGI in the germline V gene. In nucleotides, the CDR3 is TGTGCCAGCAGCTCCGGACAGTGGTATGGCTACACCTTC. As protein: CASSSGQWYGYTF.

Only a few counts were recorded for this clone. V and J are TRBV27 and TRBJ2-3, with a weak D call TRBD1 (6 bases). Germline V lookup: CDR1 MNHEY, CDR2 SMNVEV (reference sequence). The V and J ends lost 2 bases and 4 bases respectively, with 13 bases between them. The CDR3 is 15 residues long. The CDR3 is CASSLGQGKSDTQYF. The CDR3 region has the DNA TGTGCCAGCAGTTTAGGGCAGGGGAAATCAGATACGCAGTATTTT.

The chain employs TRBV29-1 and TRBJ2-1; a possible D gene is TRBD1 (5 bases). Trimming removed 2 bases from V and 5 bases from J, with 10 bases in between. Germline V gene data show CDR1 as SQVTM and CDR2 as ANQGSEA. This CDR3 has 13 amino acids. For the CDR3, the DNA is TGCAGCGTTGAAATAGGGGTAGACAATGAGCAGTTCTTC. Translation gives CSVEIGVDNEQFF.

V and J are TRBV6-5 and TRBJ1-6; 7 positions agree with TRBD1. Germline lookup yields CDR1 MNHEY and CDR2 SVGAGI. The V gene end was trimmed by 7 bases and the J gene end by 9 bases; junction bases not matched to a gene: 12. The CDR3 runs 15 residues. The CDR3 sequence: CASNPGQPRVSPLHF. The CDR3 DNA follows: TGTGCCAGCAACCCGGGACAGCCCCGGGTTTCACCCCTCCACTTT.

The rearrangement uses TRBV7-9 and TRBJ2-7; the match to TRBD1 covers 7 bases. The CDR3 contains 17 residues. V shed 8 bases, J shed 4 bases, and the junction held 20 bases outside the gene matches. The germline gives CDR1 SEHNR, CDR2 FQNEAQ (reference sequence). Written as DNA, the CDR3 is TGTGCCAGCCAGGGGGTCCCCGACAGAGCCCAAGGGTACGAGCAGTACTTC. This sequence encodes CASQGVPDRAQGYEQYF.

This clone was observed once. The genes are TRBV6-1 and TRBJ2-1, with 8 positions matching TRBD1. This CDR3 region has 14 residues. Trimming removed 6 bases from V and 8 bases from J; junction bases left unmatched: 9. Germline CDR1 MNHNS, CDR2 SASEGT. CDR3 residues: CASRGQDGKYEQFF. The CDR3 nucleotides are TGTGCCAGCAGGGGACAGGATGGGAAGTATGAGCAGTTCTTC.

The chain uses TRBV5-4 and TRBJ2-7, with TRBD1 identical over 8 bases. Trimming at V came to 2 bases and at J to 1 base, leaving 5 bases not matched to a gene. This CDR3 spans 15 amino acids. Germline CDR1 is SGHNT and CDR2 is YYREEE (reference sequence). CDR3 region: CASSLQGVASYEQYF. In nucleotides, the CDR3 is TGTGCCAGCAGCTTACAGGGGGTGGCTTCCTACGAGCAGTACTTC.

The V and J genes are TRBV7-9 and TRBJ2-2; perhaps TRBD2 as D (6 bases). Trimming removed 8 bases from V and 4 bases from J, with 17 bases in between. This CDR3 is built from 15 residues. CDR1 and CDR2 (germline): SEHNR, FQNEAQ (reference sequence). CDR3 protein: CASSWGVEGTGELFF. DNA of the CDR3: TGTGCCAGCTCCTGGGGGGTCGAGGGCACCGGGGAGCTGTTTTTT.

The chain combines TRBV2 with TRBJ2-7; TRBD1 agrees at 8 bases. With 2 bases clipped from V and 5 bases from J, the junction kept 2 bases outside the gene matches. From germline, CDR1 is SNHLY and CDR2 FYNNEI. The CDR3 contains 13 residues. CDR3 residues: CASSEQGAHEQYF. Here the CDR3 DNA reads TGTGCCAGCAGTGAACAGGGGGCCCACGAGCAGTACTTC.

This chain links TRBV28 with TRBJ1-2; perhaps TRBD1 as D (5 bases). Germline assignment: CDR1 MDHEN and CDR2 SYDVKM. The CDR3 extends over 14 amino acids. The V end was cut by 4 bases, the J end by 4 bases, with 13 bases between. This CDR3 reads CASSSRDSVYGYTF. For the CDR3, the DNA is TGTGCCAGCAGTTCCCGGGACTCAGTCTATGGCTACACCTTC.

This clone has just one count. V gene TRBV7-2 combines with J gene TRBJ1-5, with D unclear. Trimming stripped 5 bases from V and 4 bases from J, with 12 bases between. Germline CDR1 reads SGHTA; CDR2 reads FQGNSA. The CDR3 contains 14 residues. This CDR3 is CASSKYRGNQPQHF. The CDR3 coding sequence is TGTGCCAGCAGCAAATACAGAGGGAATCAGCCCCAGCATTTT.

This chain joins TRBV28 and TRBJ2-7; 9 bases line up with TRBD1. Trimming cost V 7 bases and J 2 bases; bases outside gene matches: 12. Looked up from germline, CDR1 is MDHEN and CDR2 is SYDVKM. CDR3 length equals 16 residues. The CDR3 loop reads CASIPTGTGRTYEQYF. The DNA for the CDR3 is TGTGCCAGCATACCAACCGGGACAGGGAGGACCTACGAGCAGTACTTC.

This clone showed up just a few times. The rearrangement joins TRBV6-6 to TRBJ1-2, with D possibly matching TRBD1 (5 bases). This CDR3 has 14 residues. Germline CDR1 and CDR2: MNHNY and SVGAGI (reference sequence). Trimming removed 0 bases from V and 11 bases from J, with 16 bases in between. The CDR3 bases are TGTGCCAGCAGTTACTCGATTACGGGGGGTGGATACACCTTC. Its protein is CASSYSITGGGYTF.

V usage is TRBV4-2 and J usage is TRBJ2-1; D unclear. CDR3 size: 15 residues. The V end was cut by 0 bases, the J end by 8 bases, with 14 bases between. Germline CDR1 is LGHNA and CDR2 is YNFKEQ. This chain's CDR3 is CASSQEGQEWDEQFF. Here the CDR3 DNA reads TGTGCCAGCAGCCAAGAGGGCCAGGAATGGGATGAGCAGTTCTTC.

This clone has more than one count but fewer than ten. V and J are TRBV27 and TRBJ2-1; D not resolved. CDR3 length: 13 residues. The germline gives CDR1 MNHEY, CDR2 SMNVEV (reference sequence). The ends were cut back, 3 bases at V and 8 bases at J, with 11 bases in the middle. The CDR3 DNA is TGTGCCAGCAGTTTTAATGCGGTTGATGAGCAGTTCTTC. Protein sequence: CASSFNAVDEQFF.

The chain carries TRBV7-2 and TRBJ2-5; a possible D gene is TRBD1 (6 bases). CDR3 size: 11 residues. In germline, CDR1 is SGHTA, CDR2 FQGNSA. V was clipped by 5 bases and J by 6 bases, with 7 bases between them. The CDR3 coding sequence is TGTGCCAGCAGCCAGGGGAAGACCCAGTACTTC. Translated: CASSQGKTQYF.

V gene TRBV10-1 combines with J gene TRBJ2-2, with D possibly matching TRBD1 (6 bases). Germline loops: CDR1 WNHNN, CDR2 SYGVQD (reference sequence). CDR3 length: 17 residues. V was cut by 5 bases and J by 0 bases, with 16 bases left in between. CDR3 DNA: TGCGCCAGCAGTCGAAGACAGGCGAGAGCGAACACCGGGGAGCTGTTTTTT. This gives the protein CASSRRQARANTGELFF.

The V and J genes are TRBV7-9 and TRBJ2-1; TRBD1 agrees at 9 bases. From germline, CDR1 is SEHNR and CDR2 FQNEAQ (reference sequence). CDR3 length: 14 residues. J gave up 6 bases and V 3 bases, and 3 bases lay outside the gene matches. The CDR3 region has the DNA TGTGCCAGCAGCTTGGGACAGGGAGGCAATGAGCAGTTCTTC. Its protein product is CASSLGQGGNEQFF. Together with reference TRBV7-9 and TRBJ2-1, the CDR3 gives the full variable domain: DTGVSQNPRHKITKRGQNVTFRCDPISEHNRLYWYRQTLGQGPEFLTYFQNEAQLEKSRLLSDRFSAERPKGSFSTLEIQRTEQGDSAMYLCASSLGQGGNEQFFGPGTRLTVL.

This clone showed up just once. The genes are TRBV28 and TRBJ1-1; possibly TRBD1 for D (6 bases). The CDR3 has 11 residues. Germline V gene sequence: CDR1 MDHEN, CDR2 SYDVKM. V was clipped by 5 bases and J by 8 bases, with 9 bases between them. CDR3: CASSRDREAFF. CDR3 DNA: TGTGCCAGCAGTCGCGACAGGGAAGCTTTCTTT.

The V gene is TRBV11-2, the J gene TRBJ2-2, with TRBD2 matching over 9 bases. The CDR3 sequence is 14 residues long. The germline V gene has CDR1 SGHAT and CDR2 FQNNGV. V lost 5 bases and J lost 8; bases outside the gene matches: 6. CDR3 loop: CASSLGLARGELFF. CDR3 nucleotides: TGTGCCAGCAGCCTCGGACTAGCGAGGGGGGAGCTGTTTTTT.

V and J are TRBV5-5 and TRBJ2-2, with TRBD1 matching over 8 bases. Germline values: CDR1 SGHKS, CDR2 YYEKEE (reference sequence). J lost 7 bases, V lost 0 bases, and 8 bases had no gene match. This CDR3 has 16 amino acids. The CDR3 here is CASSLVTNRGIGELFF. As DNA, the CDR3 is TGTGCCAGCAGCTTGGTGACTAACAGGGGGATCGGGGAGCTGTTTTTT.

This clone was found once. The chain has TRBV7-9 and TRBJ1-3; the D is unclear. CDR3 length equals 15 residues. Germline V gene sequence: CDR1 SEHNR, CDR2 FQNEAQ (reference sequence). The V gene lost 2 bases and the J gene lost 0 bases, with 8 bases spanning the gap. The CDR3 is CASSLFSSSGNTIYF. CDR3 bases: TGTGCCAGCAGCTTATTTAGTAGCTCTGGAAACACCATATATTTT.